A single sample gave rise to the 24 T cell receptor beta chains below, sequenced in a study of vaccination and CD4 T cells after COVID-19 (dated by TCRdb to 2021 to 2024). What this sample's treatment or condition label stands for: roughly ten-day PBMC culture with coronavirus spike peptide pools or control peptides (ViraFEST assay). Their antigens remain unidentified. Library creation used PCR. Instrument used: Illumina iSeq 100. DNA from cultured CD4+ T cells was subjected to TCR sequencing with the Oncomine TCR Beta short-read assay at the Johns Hopkins FTIC core. TCRdb passed the public sequencing reads through fastp at Q25 and MiXCR, retaining productive beta sequences. Identical CDR3 proteins give one entry, which carries the most common genes and DNA. The sample data list more than 15,000 distinct CDR3 sequences, and about 40% of these were observed just once. The ten most abundant clones make up 3% to 4.5% of the sample.

Sequenced input: CD4+ T cells from blood, cultured in vitro. Receptor source: a human donor who had recovered from COVID-19.

This sequence joins TRBV7-2 and TRBJ1-3; TRBD1 might be the D (5 bases). The ends were cut back, 9 bases at V and 2 bases at J, with 11 bases in the middle. The CDR3 is 13 residues long. CDR1 SGHTA and CDR2 FQGNSA come from the germline V gene. DNA of the CDR3: TGTGCCAGGGGACCTCGGACTGGAAACACCATATATTTT. Translation: CARGPRTGNTIYF. The full variable domain, its missing parts supplied by reference TRBV7-2 and TRBJ1-3, is GAGVSQSPSNKVTEKGKDVELRCDPISGHTALYWYRQSLGQGLEFLIYFQGNSAPDKSGLPSDRFSAERTGGSVSTLTIQRTQQEDSAVYLCARGPRTGNTIYFGEGSWLTVV.

The chain joins TRBV20-1 to TRBJ2-5; D unresolved. Germline CDR1 is DFQATT and CDR2 is SNEGSKA (reference sequence). V was clipped by 5 bases and J by 4 bases, with 11 bases between them. The CDR3 extends over 12 amino acids. DNA for the CDR3: TGCAGTGCTGAGATTAGAGGAGAGACCCAGTACTTC. Its protein is CSAEIRGETQYF.

This chain joins TRBV12-5 and TRBJ1-2, with D uncertain. Germline lookup yields CDR1 LGHNT and CDR2 FRNRAP. V was shortened by 2 bases and J by 6 bases, with 16 bases between the two germline ends. The CDR3 has 15 amino acids. The CDR3 sequence: CASGLSNPGVDGYTF. The CDR3 region has the DNA TGTGCTAGTGGTTTGTCCAACCCCGGAGTGGATGGCTACACCTTC. Filled out from reference TRBV12-5 and TRBJ1-2, the complete variable domain reads DARVTQTPRHKVTEMGQEVTMRCQPILGHNTVFWYRQTMMQGLELLAYFRNRAPLDDSGMPKDRFSAEMPDATLATLKIQPSEPRDSAVYFCASGLSNPGVDGYTFGSGTRLTVV.

The table lists this clonotype with a few counts. The chain links TRBV7-7 to TRBJ2-2; D is tentatively TRBD1 or TRBD2 (5 bases each). V was clipped by 3 bases and J by 4 bases, with 12 bases between them. The CDR3 covers 15 residues. Germline lookup yields CDR1 SSHAT and CDR2 FNYEAQ (reference sequence). The CDR3 spells CASSFVRDGTGELFF. Written as DNA, the CDR3 is TGTGCCAGCAGCTTCGTCCGGGACGGCACCGGGGAGCTGTTTTTT.

This chain links TRBV19 with TRBJ1-2; maybe TRBD1 (5 bases). The CDR3 is 15 amino acids. Germline V gene lookup returns CDR1 LNHDA and CDR2 SQIVND (reference sequence). Trimming stripped 7 bases from V and 8 bases from J, with 23 bases between. The CDR3 coding sequence is TGTGCCAGTACCCCCGTTAGCCGGGGCCTTAGAGGCTACACCTTC. This encodes CASTPVSRGLRGYTF.

This clonotype appeared a few times. The gene calls are TRBV30 and TRBJ1-2; D gene ambiguous. Trimming removed 4 bases at V and 3 bases at J, with 12 bases between. This CDR3 is 13 amino acids long. Germline V lookup: CDR1 GTSNPN, CDR2 SVGIG (reference sequence). CDR3 loop: CAWTLRTDYGYTF. The CDR3 DNA follows: TGTGCCTGGACCCTTCGAACCGACTATGGCTACACCTTC.

The chain links TRBV5-6 to TRBJ2-5; D ambiguous. The V gene's germline CDR1 is SGHDT and CDR2 YYEEEE. CDR3 length: 14 amino acids. V shed 2 bases and J shed 1 base, with 9 bases lying between them. CDR3 loop: CASSLRFIQETQYF. The CDR3 DNA follows: TGTGCCAGCAGCTTAAGGTTTATCCAAGAGACCCAGTACTTC.

This sequence joins TRBV7-3 and TRBJ2-1; TRBD2 is a possible D gene (5 bases). The V end lost 2 bases, the J end lost 10 bases, and 9 bases lay between the germline ends. The CDR3 contains 12 residues. Looked up from germline, CDR1 is SGHTA and CDR2 is FQGTGA. The DNA for the CDR3 is TGTGCCAGCAGCTTAGGCGAGGGCGAGCAGTTCTTC. It codes for CASSLGEGEQFF.

The rearrangement uses TRBV20-1 and TRBJ2-3, with a possible D match to TRBD2 (5 bases). This CDR3 spans 14 amino acids. V gave up 1 base and J gave up 2 bases, with 10 bases separating them. The germline CDR1 and CDR2 sequences are DFQATT and SNEGSKA (reference sequence). CDR3 amino acids: CSARVTGITDTQYF. In nucleotides, the CDR3 is TGCAGTGCTAGAGTTACGGGAATCACAGATACGCAGTATTTT.

CDR3 loop: CASSATGVSSTDTQYF. The CDR3 bases are TGTGCCAGCAGTGCCACAGGGGTATCTAGCACAGATACGCAGTATTTT. The J gene is TRBJ2-3, the V gene TRBV6-4, with TRBD1 identical over 7 bases. The germline CDR1 and CDR2 sequences are MRHNA and SNTAGT. With 4 bases clipped from V and 0 bases from J, the junction kept 7 bases outside the gene matches. The CDR3 runs to 16 residues.

This clonotype has only a few counts. The V gene is TRBV6-1, the J gene TRBJ2-1; D tentatively reads TRBD1 or TRBD2 (6 bases each). The V end lost 6 bases, the J end lost 8 bases, and 23 bases lay between the germline ends. The V gene's germline CDR1 is MNHNS and CDR2 SASEGT. The CDR3 loop spans 16 amino acids. The chain's CDR3 is CASRVKGGWGSDEQFF. The CDR3, as DNA: TGTGCCAGCAGAGTGAAGGGGGGATGGGGTTCCGATGAGCAGTTCTTC.

The chain couples TRBV28 to TRBJ1-4; D call uncertain. V gave up 8 bases and J gave up 3 bases, with 16 bases separating them. The germline CDR1 and CDR2 sequences are MDHEN and SYDVKM. The CDR3 has 15 amino acids. The CDR3 spells CASGSPSVANEKLFF. The CDR3 DNA reads as TGTGCCAGCGGATCACCTTCCGTGGCTAATGAAAAACTGTTTTTT.

The J gene is TRBJ2-5, the V gene TRBV6-1, with 9 bases matching TRBD1. The germline gives CDR1 MNHNS, CDR2 SASEGT. The CDR3 covers 15 residues. After removal of 6 bases from V and 5 bases from J, the junction contained 10 bases not matched to a gene. The CDR3 sequence: CASRTTDRGMETQYF. For the CDR3, the DNA is TGTGCCAGCAGAACCACGGACAGGGGAATGGAGACCCAGTACTTC.

The gene calls are TRBV30 and TRBJ2-5; TRBD1 might be the D (5 bases). The CDR3 totals 13 residues. The V end was cut by 1 base, the J end by 2 bases, with 8 bases between. Germline V gene sequence: CDR1 GTSNPN, CDR2 SVGIG (reference sequence). The CDR3 loop is CAWSGGYQETQYF. CDR3 DNA sequence: TGTGCCTGGAGTGGGGGCTATCAAGAGACCCAGTACTTC.

V usage is TRBV12-3 or TRBV12-4 and J usage is TRBJ2-3, with 13 bases identical to TRBD2. V was pared by 7 bases and J by 2 bases, with 6 bases of the junction left unmatched. The CDR3 is 16 amino acids. This chain's CDR3 is CASTPGLAGNTDTQYF. The CDR3 coding sequence is TGTGCCAGCACCCCGGGACTAGCGGGGAACACAGATACGCAGTATTTT.

This clonotype is medium-sized. This chain connects TRBV20-1 to TRBJ1-5; TRBD1 is a possible D gene (6 bases). The V gene's germline CDR1 is DFQATT and CDR2 SNEGSKA (reference sequence). With 1 base removed from V and 0 bases from J, the gap between germline ends came to 10 bases. CDR3 length: 15 residues. CDR3 protein: CSARVTGHSNQPQHF. The CDR3 DNA reads as TGCAGTGCTAGAGTGACGGGACATAGCAATCAGCCCCAGCATTTT.

The rearrangement uses TRBV28 and TRBJ2-1; 9 nucleotides align to TRBD2. V was pared by 3 bases and J by 5 bases, with 2 bases of the junction left unmatched. Germline loops: CDR1 MDHEN, CDR2 SYDVKM. The CDR3 loop spans 14 amino acids. CDR3: CASSLLAGNNEQFF. The CDR3 DNA is TGTGCCAGCAGTTTGCTAGCGGGAAACAATGAGCAGTTCTTC.

The rearrangement uses TRBV28 and TRBJ2-3, with TRBD2 matching over 8 bases. The CDR3 contains 15 residues. V dropped 5 bases and J dropped 6; count of bases not matched to a gene: 10. Germline V lookup: CDR1 MDHEN, CDR2 SYDVKM. The CDR3 DNA reads TGTGCCAGCAGTCCAGGGACTAGACTCACGGATACGCAGTATTTT. This gives the protein CASSPGTRLTDTQYF.

This sequence joins TRBV7-9 and TRBJ2-3; 7 bases are a match to TRBD2. The CDR3 is made up of 16 amino acids. The V segment lost 2 bases and the J segment 2 bases; nucleotides outside the gene matches: 7. Germline CDR1 is SEHNR and CDR2 is FQNEAQ (reference sequence). The CDR3 loop is CASSLIKRDPTDTQYF. The CDR3 DNA reads as TGTGCCAGCAGCTTAATTAAGCGGGACCCCACAGATACGCAGTATTTT.

The V gene is TRBV12-3 or TRBV12-4, the J gene TRBJ1-1; D unclear. The CDR3 contains 14 residues. Trimming removed 6 bases at V and 1 base at J, with 12 bases between. The CDR3 DNA reads TGTGCCAGCAGGATGCTACGGGGGAACACTGAAGCTTTCTTT. Its translation: CASRMLRGNTEAFF.

The chain is built from TRBV20-1 and TRBJ2-2; D gene unclear. V lost 0 bases and J 8 bases, leaving 7 bases between the germline ends. The CDR3 runs 12 residues. Germline lookup yields CDR1 DFQATT and CDR2 SNEGSKA (reference sequence). CDR3 protein: CSARDHLGELFF. The CDR3 nucleotides are TGCAGTGCTAGAGATCACCTGGGGGAGCTGTTTTTT.

This clonotype was counted a few times. The chain couples TRBV27 to TRBJ1-5, with D possibly being TRBD1 (5 bases). The germline V gene has CDR1 MNHEY and CDR2 SMNVEV (reference sequence). This CDR3 has 13 amino acids. Trimming took off 8 bases at V and 3 bases at J, with 11 bases between the two ends. DNA of the CDR3: TGTGCCAGCGGGGACTTGGTCAATCAGCCCCAGCATTTT. Its translation: CASGDLVNQPQHF.

The chain couples TRBV20-1 to TRBJ1-4; D is possibly TRBD1 (6 bases). Per germline, CDR1 DFQATT and CDR2 SNEGSKA (reference sequence). This CDR3 region has 15 residues. V lost 3 bases to trimming and J lost 3 bases, with 14 bases between them. DNA of the CDR3: TGCAGTGCTAGGGACAGTAGGAGAGCTAATGAAAAACTGTTTTTT. As protein: CSARDSRRANEKLFF.

This clonotype was counted only a few times. CDR3 sequence: CASSWTSVTGELFF. The DNA for the CDR3 is TGTGCCAGCAGTTGGACTAGCGTTACCGGGGAGCTGTTTTTT. The genes are TRBV27 and TRBJ2-2; 9 bases line up with TRBD2. With V trimmed by 4 bases and J by 5 bases, 2 bases remained unmatched. Germline CDR1 MNHEY, CDR2 SMNVEV (reference sequence). The CDR3 spans 14 residues.